This T cell receptor beta chain was sequenced for a study of cytomegalovirus exposure and HLA in healthy donors. For the study at large: Findings of an earlier analysis included 110 million or so unique TCR beta sequences from about 180 million T cells.

This CDR3 contains 13 residues. V lost 3 bases and J lost 6, with 12 bases in between. CDR1 and CDR2 (germline): MDHEN, SYDVKM. The PCR contained 60 Vbeta and 13 Jbeta primers. Sequencing was performed with immunoSEQ multiplex PCR; in TCRdb, only in-frame clones are kept and a portion is missing. The sample has about 190,000 clones; roughly 80% are singletons. This receptor was obtained from a woman under 30 in good health and CMV-seronegative. The sample comprised PBMCs. This chain uses TRBV28 with TRBJ2-7; a weak D match, TRBD1 (6 bases). The CDR3 reads CASSFGQGSEQYF. DNA of the CDR3: TGTGCCAGCAGTTTCGGTCAGGGGTCCGAGCAGTACTTC.